This record covers a single T cell receptor (beta chain). Its specificity is unknown. Researchers divided each subset's genomic DNA evenly across several immunoSEQ plates. Sequenced by immunoSEQ multiplex PCR; TCRdb stores in-frame clones only, minus some. The table lists over 2 million clones, 85% to 95% of them singletons. These data come from a study of shared clonotypes between healthy human individuals. Study conclusions and caveats: Naive subsets, compared against memory subsets, generally had larger estimated richness values.

Donors had no recently reported acute infections or vaccinations and were HIV-negative. Splitting the CD4+ cells yielded a CD45RA+ naive subset and a CD45RA-negative memory subset. The TCR originated in a young man in good health. The sequenced sample was naive CD4+ T cells sorted from blood. Indicated subset: CD45RA+ positively selected.

The CDR3 protein is CAWRSSNTIYF. The CDR3 DNA follows: TGTGCCTGGAGAAGTTCGAACACCATATATTTT. The chain uses TRBV30 and TRBJ1-3; D is unresolved. Trimming removed 3 bases from V and 7 bases from J, with 7 bases in between. There are 11 residues in the CDR3. Germline V gene data show CDR1 as GTSNPN and CDR2 as SVGIG (reference sequence).